Below are 7 T cell receptor beta chains sequenced from a single sample in a study of blood T cells in healthy people across ages. Using a J-beta primer mix together with a sample-barcoded 5' primer, a second PCR was run for 7 to 11 cycles. MiXCR was run by TCRdb on the 5' RACE reads, yielding one entry per CDR3 protein. The sample shows about 640,000 distinct CDR3 sequences, approximately 50% of them seen only once. Sequenced material: blood. Source of these receptors: a man aged 55-75 years in good health.

This clonotype was seen only once. This chain connects TRBV12-3 or TRBV12-4 to TRBJ2-1; 7 bases map to TRBD1. The CDR3 has 14 amino acids. V lost 6 bases to trimming and J lost 0 bases; unmatched junction nucleotides: 2. This CDR3 reads CASRGTASYNEQFF. The DNA for the CDR3 is TGTGCCAGCAGGGGGACAGCCTCCTACAATGAGCAGTTCTTC.

The V gene is TRBV7-2, the J gene TRBJ2-7; no definite D call. Germline CDR1 and CDR2: SGHTA and FQGNSA. The CDR3 totals 15 residues. V was shortened by 0 bases and J by 0 bases, with 9 bases between the two germline ends. Here the CDR3 DNA reads TGTGCCAGCAGCTTAGCGCTCGGTAGCTCCTACGAGCAGTACTTC. Translating it yields CASSLALGSSYEQYF.

There are a few counts of this clonotype. The chain is built from TRBV12-5 and TRBJ2-7, with a possible D match to TRBD1 (6 bases). Per germline, CDR1 LGHNT and CDR2 FRNRAP. CDR3 length equals 20 residues. V dropped 4 bases and J dropped 2 bases, with 30 bases sitting between them. CDR3 DNA sequence: TGTGCTAGTGGTTGCAGGCCCTCATGCCAGCCGGGACAACTACCCTACGAGCAGTACTTC. Its translation: CASGCRPSCQPGQLPYEQYF.

This chain connects TRBV5-1 to TRBJ1-1, with D possibly matching TRBD1 (5 bases). This CDR3 has 11 amino acids. CDR1 is SGHRS, CDR2 YFSETQ, per germline. Deletions cut 5 bases from V and 7 bases from J, with 9 bases between. The chain's CDR3 is CASRTEDEAFF. CDR3 nucleotides: TGCGCCAGCAGGACAGAGGATGAAGCTTTCTTT.

This chain connects TRBV29-1 to TRBJ2-1; TRBD1 is a possible D gene (5 bases). CDR1 is SQVTM, CDR2 ANQGSEA, per germline. The CDR3 sequence is 12 residues long. Deletions cut 4 bases from V and 7 bases from J, with 11 bases between. The CDR3 DNA reads as TGCAGCGTTGCCGCATCAGGGAATGAGCAGTTCTTC. It codes for CSVAASGNEQFF.

The chain joins TRBV7-6 to TRBJ2-3; 14 bases line up with TRBD2. The germline CDR1 and CDR2 sequences are SGHVS and FNYEAQ. Trimming cost V 1 base and J 4 bases; bases outside gene matches: 1. This CDR3 has 16 amino acids. CDR3 in amino acids: CASSLGTSGGSDTQYF. CDR3 sequence (DNA): TGTGCCAGCAGCTTAGGGACTAGCGGGGGGTCAGATACGCAGTATTTT.

The DNA for the CDR3 is TGTGCCAGCAGACGAGCGGGGGTGAAAGAGACCCAGTACTTC. Its translation is CASRRAGVKETQYF. V and J are TRBV28 and TRBJ2-7; 8 bases are shared with TRBD2. The J call may be in error: the DNA end matches TRBJ2-5 better. This CDR3 has 14 residues. Germline CDR1 and CDR2: MDHEN and SYDVKM.